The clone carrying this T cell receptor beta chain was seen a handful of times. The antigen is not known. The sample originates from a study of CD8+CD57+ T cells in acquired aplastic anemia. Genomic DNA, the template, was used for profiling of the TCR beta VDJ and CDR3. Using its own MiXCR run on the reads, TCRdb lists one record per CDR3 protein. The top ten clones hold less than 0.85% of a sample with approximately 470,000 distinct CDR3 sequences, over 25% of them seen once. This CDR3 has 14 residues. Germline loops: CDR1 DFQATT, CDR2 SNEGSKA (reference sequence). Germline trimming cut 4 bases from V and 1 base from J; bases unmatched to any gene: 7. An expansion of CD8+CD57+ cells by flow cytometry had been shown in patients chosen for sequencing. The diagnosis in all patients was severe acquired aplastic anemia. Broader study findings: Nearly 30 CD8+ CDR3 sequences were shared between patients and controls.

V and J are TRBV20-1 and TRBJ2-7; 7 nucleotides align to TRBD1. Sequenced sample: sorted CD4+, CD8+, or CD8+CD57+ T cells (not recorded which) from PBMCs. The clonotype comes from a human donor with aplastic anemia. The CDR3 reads CSAIDRVRSYEQYF. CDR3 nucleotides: TGCAGTGCTATAGACAGGGTTCGTTCCTACGAGCAGTACTTC.